This T cell receptor (beta chain) was captured by sequencing in a study of blood T cell repertoires in COVID-19. V lost 5 bases to trimming and J lost 8 bases, with 6 bases between them. This CDR3 has 11 residues. Per the germline V gene, CDR1 is MNHEY and CDR2 is SVGEGT. The data were produced by immunoSEQ multiplex PCR, yet TCRdb's version contains in-frame clones alone and is incomplete. The sample yields fewer than 300,000 clones, under 90% seen once. The chain has TRBV6-2 or TRBV6-3 and TRBJ2-2; no reliable D call. The clonotype was recovered from a woman between 18 and 29 years old with acute or convalescent COVID-19. Sequenced sample: peripheral blood. CDR3 loop: CASSARGELFF. The CDR3 region has the DNA TGTGCCAGCAGTGCCCGGGGGGAGCTGTTTTTT.